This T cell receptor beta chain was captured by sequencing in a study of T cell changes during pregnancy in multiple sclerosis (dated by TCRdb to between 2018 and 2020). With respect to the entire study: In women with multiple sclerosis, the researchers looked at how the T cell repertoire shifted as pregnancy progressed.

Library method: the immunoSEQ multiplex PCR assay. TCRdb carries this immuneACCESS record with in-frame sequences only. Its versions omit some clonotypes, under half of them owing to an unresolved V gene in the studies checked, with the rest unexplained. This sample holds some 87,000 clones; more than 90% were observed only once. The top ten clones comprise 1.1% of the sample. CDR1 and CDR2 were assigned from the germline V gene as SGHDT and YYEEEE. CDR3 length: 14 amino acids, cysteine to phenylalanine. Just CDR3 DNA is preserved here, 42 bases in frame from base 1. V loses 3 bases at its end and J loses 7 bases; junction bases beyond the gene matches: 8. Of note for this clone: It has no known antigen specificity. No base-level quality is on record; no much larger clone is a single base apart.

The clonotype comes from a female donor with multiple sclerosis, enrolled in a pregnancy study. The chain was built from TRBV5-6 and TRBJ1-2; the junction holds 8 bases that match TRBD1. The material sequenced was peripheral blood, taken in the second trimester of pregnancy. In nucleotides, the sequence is TGTGCCAGCAGCTCGGGACAGGTCAGGGGTGGCTACACCTTC. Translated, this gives CASSSGQVRGGYTF.